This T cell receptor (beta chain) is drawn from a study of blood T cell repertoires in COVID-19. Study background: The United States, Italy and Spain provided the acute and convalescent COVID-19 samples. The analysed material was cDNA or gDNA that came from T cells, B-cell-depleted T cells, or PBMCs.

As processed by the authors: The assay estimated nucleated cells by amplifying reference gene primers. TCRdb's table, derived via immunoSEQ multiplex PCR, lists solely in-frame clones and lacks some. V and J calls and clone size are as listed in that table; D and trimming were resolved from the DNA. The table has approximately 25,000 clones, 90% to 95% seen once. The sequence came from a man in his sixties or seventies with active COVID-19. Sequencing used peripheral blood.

The CDR3 spells CASSLHRGYTEAFF. The CDR3 nucleotides read TGTGCCAGCAGCCTCCATCGGGGGTACACTGAAGCTTTCTTT. The rearrangement joins TRBV5-6 to TRBJ1-1, with D possibly matching TRBD1 (5 bases). Germline V gene data show CDR1 as SGHDT and CDR2 as YYEEEE. V was pared by 4 bases and J by 3 bases, with 13 bases between. There are 14 residues in the CDR3.